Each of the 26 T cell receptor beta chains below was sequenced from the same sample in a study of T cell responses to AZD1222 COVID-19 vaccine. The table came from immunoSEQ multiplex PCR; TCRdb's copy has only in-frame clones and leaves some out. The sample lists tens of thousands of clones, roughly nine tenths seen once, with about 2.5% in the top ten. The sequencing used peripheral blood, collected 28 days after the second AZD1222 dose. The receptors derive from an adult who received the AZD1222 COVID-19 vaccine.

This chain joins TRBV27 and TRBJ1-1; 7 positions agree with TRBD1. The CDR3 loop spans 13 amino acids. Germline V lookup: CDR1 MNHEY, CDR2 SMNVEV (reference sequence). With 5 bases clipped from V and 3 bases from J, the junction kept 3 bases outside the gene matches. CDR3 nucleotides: TGTGCCAGCAGTGAGGGGGCCTACACTGAAGCTTTCTTT. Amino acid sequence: CASSEGAYTEAFF.

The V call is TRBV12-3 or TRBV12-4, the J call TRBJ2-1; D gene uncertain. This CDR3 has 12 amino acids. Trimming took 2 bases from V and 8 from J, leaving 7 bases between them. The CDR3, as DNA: TGTGCCAGCAGTTTAACCCTCGATGAGCAGTTCTTC. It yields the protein CASSLTLDEQFF.

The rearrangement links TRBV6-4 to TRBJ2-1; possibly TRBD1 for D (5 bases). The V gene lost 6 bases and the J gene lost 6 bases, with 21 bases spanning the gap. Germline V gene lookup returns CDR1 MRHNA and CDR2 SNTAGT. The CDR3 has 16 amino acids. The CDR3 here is CASRVHRNWGINEQFF. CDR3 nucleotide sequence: TGTGCCAGCAGGGTACACAGGAATTGGGGCATCAATGAGCAGTTCTTC.

The CDR3 DNA follows: TGTGCCAGCAGTTACTCAAGTTATAGCAATCAGCCCCAGCATTTT. Amino acid sequence: CASSYSSYSNQPQHF. V and J are TRBV6-6 and TRBJ1-5; D call uncertain. The CDR3 has 15 residues. Germline loops: CDR1 MNHNY, CDR2 SVGAGI (reference sequence). Deletions cut 0 bases from V and 0 bases from J, with 6 bases between.

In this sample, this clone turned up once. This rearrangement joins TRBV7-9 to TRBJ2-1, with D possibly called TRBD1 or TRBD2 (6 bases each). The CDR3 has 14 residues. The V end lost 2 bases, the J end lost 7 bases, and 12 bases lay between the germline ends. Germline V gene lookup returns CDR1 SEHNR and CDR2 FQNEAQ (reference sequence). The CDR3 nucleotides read TGTGCCAGCAGCTTATTGATAGGGGGGAATGAGCAGTTCTTC. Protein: CASSLLIGGNEQFF.

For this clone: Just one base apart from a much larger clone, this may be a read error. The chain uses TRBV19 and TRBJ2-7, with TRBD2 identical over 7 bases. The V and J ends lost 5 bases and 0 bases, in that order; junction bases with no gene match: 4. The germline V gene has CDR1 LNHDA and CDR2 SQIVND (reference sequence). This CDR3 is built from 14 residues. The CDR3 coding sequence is TGTGCCAGTAGTGGGCGGGAGAGCTCCTACGAGCAGTACTTC. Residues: CASSGRESSYEQYF.

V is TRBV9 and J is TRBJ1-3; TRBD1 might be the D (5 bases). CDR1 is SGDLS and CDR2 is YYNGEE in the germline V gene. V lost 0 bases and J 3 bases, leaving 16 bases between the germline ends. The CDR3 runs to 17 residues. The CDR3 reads CASSVGTGRSNGNTIYF. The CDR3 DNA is TGTGCCAGCAGCGTAGGAACAGGTCGATCGAATGGAAACACCATATATTTT. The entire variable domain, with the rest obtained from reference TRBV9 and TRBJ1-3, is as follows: DSGVTQTPKHLITATGQRVTLRCSPRSGDLSVYWYQQSLDQGLQFLIQYYNGEERAKGNILERFSAQQFPDLHSELNLSSLELGDSALYFCASSVGTGRSNGNTIYFGEGSWLTVV.

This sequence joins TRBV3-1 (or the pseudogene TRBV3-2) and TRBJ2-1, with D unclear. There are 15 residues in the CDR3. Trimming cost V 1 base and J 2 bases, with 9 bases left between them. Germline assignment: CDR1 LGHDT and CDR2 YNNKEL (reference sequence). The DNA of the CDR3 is TGTGCCAGCAGCCAAGGTCAACTAACCTACAATGAGCAGTTCTTC. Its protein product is CASSQGQLTYNEQFF.

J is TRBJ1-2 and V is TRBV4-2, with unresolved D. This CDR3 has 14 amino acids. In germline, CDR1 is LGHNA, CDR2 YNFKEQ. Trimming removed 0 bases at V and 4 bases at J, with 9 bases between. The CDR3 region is CASSQEWVAYGYTF. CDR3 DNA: TGTGCCAGCAGCCAAGAATGGGTCGCCTATGGCTACACCTTC.

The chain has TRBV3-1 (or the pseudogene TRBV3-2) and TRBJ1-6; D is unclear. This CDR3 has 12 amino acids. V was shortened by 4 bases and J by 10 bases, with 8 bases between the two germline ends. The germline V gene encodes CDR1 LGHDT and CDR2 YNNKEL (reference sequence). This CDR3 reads CASSLGGSPLHF. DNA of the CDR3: TGTGCCAGCAGCCTGGGAGGGTCACCCCTCCACTTT.

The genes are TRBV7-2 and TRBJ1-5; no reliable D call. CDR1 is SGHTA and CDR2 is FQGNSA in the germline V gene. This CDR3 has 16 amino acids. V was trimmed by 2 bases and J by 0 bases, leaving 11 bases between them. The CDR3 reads CASSLSWSNSNQPQHF. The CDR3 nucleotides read TGTGCCAGCAGCTTAAGTTGGAGCAATAGCAATCAGCCCCAGCATTTT.

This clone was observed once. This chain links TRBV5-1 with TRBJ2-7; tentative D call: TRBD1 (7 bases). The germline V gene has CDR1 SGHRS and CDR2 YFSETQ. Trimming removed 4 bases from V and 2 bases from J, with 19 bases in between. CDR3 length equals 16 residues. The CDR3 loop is CASSPYSGGRTYEQYF. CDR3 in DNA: TGCGCCAGCAGCCCCTACTCAGGGGGGCGGACCTACGAGCAGTACTTC. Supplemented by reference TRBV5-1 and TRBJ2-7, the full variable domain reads KAGVTQTPRYLIKTRGQQVTLSCSPISGHRSVSWYQQTPGQGLQFLFEYFSETQRNKGNFPGRFSGRQFSNSRSEMNVSTLELGDSALYLCASSPYSGGRTYEQYFGPGTRLTVT.

CDR3 protein: CASSFAGEVPGYTF. DNA of the CDR3: TGTGCCAGTAGTTTCGCCGGGGAGGTGCCTGGCTACACCTTC. V is TRBV19 and J is TRBJ1-2; D unresolved. Germline assignment: CDR1 LNHDA and CDR2 SQIVND (reference sequence). CDR3 length: 14 residues. V was shortened by 5 bases and J by 7 bases, with 17 bases between the two germline ends.

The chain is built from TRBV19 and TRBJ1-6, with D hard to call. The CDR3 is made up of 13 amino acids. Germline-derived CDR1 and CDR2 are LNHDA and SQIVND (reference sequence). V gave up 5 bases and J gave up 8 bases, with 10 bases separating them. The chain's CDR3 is CASSVRADSPLHF. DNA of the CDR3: TGTGCCAGTAGTGTTAGAGCGGATTCACCCCTCCACTTT.

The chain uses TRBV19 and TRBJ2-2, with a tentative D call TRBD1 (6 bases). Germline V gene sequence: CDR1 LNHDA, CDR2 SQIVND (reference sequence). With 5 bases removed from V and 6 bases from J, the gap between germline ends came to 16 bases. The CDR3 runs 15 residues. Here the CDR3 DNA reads TGTGCCAGTAGTGCGGCAGGGGTTATCTCCGGGGAGCTGTTTTTT. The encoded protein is CASSAAGVISGELFF.

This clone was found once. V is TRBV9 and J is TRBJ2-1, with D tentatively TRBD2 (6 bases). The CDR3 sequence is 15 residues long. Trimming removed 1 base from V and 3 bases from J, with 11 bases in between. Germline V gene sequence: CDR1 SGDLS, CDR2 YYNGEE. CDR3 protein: CASSVLPEGYNEQFF. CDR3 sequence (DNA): TGTGCCAGCAGCGTACTCCCGGAGGGCTACAATGAGCAGTTCTTC.

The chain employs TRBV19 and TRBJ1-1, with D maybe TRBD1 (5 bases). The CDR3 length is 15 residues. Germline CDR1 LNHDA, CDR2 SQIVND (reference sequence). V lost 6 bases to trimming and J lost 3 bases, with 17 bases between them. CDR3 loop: CASSWRGYPDTEAFF. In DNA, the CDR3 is TGTGCCAGTAGCTGGCGGGGGTATCCGGACACTGAAGCTTTCTTT.

CDR3 sequence reads: CASSGAGAETQYF. Written as DNA, the CDR3 is TGCGCCAGCAGTGGGGCGGGAGCAGAGACCCAGTACTTC. This rearrangement joins TRBV10-2 to TRBJ2-5; the match to TRBD2 covers 7 bases. In germline, CDR1 is WSHSY, CDR2 SAAADI. V lost 4 bases to trimming and J lost 4 bases; unmatched junction nucleotides: 3. The CDR3 spans 13 residues.

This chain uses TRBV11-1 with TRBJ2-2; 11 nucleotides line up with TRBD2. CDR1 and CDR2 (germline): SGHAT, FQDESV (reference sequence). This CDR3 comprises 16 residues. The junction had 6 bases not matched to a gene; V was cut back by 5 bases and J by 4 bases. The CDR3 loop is CASSPLGTSGTGELFF. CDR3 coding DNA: TGTGCCAGCAGCCCACTAGGGACTAGCGGCACCGGGGAGCTGTTTTTT.

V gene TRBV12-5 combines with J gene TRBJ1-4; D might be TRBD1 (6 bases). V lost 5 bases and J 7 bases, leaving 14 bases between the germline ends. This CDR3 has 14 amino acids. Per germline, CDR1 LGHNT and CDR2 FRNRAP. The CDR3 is CASGPTGIGEKLFF. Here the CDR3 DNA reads TGTGCTAGTGGTCCTACAGGGATTGGTGAAAAACTGTTTTTT.

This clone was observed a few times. The CDR3 region is CASGVGSSNTGELFF. CDR3 nucleotides: TGTGCTAGTGGTGTTGGTTCGTCGAACACCGGGGAGCTGTTTTTT. This rearrangement joins TRBV12-5 to TRBJ2-2; D gene ambiguous. Trimming removed 5 bases at V and 0 bases at J, with 10 bases between. The CDR3 is 15 amino acids. The germline V gene encodes CDR1 LGHNT and CDR2 FRNRAP.

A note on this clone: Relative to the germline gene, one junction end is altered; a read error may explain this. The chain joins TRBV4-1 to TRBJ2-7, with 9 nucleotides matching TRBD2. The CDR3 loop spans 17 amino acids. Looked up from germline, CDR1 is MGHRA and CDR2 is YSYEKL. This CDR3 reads CASRQEPGLAGYYEQYF. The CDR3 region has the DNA TGCGCCAGCAGGCAAGAGCCCGGGCTAGCGGGATATTACGAGCAGTACTTC.

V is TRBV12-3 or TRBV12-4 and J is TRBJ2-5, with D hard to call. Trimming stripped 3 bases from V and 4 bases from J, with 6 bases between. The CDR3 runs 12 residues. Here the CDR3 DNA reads TGTGCCAGCAGTTTCCCCGGAGAGACCCAGTACTTC. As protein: CASSFPGETQYF.

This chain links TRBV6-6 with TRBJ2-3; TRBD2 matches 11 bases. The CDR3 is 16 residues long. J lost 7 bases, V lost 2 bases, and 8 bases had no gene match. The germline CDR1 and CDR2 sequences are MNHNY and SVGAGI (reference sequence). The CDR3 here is CASSYLSGGAGYTQYF. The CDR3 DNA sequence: TGTGCCAGCAGTTACCTTAGCGGGGGGGCCGGGTATACGCAGTATTTT.

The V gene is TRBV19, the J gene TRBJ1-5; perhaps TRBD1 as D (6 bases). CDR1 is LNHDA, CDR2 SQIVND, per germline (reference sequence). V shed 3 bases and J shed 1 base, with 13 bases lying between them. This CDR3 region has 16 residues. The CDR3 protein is CASSIGEGDSNQPQHF. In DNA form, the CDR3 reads TGTGCCAGTAGTATCGGGGAGGGGGACAGCAATCAGCCCCAGCATTTT.

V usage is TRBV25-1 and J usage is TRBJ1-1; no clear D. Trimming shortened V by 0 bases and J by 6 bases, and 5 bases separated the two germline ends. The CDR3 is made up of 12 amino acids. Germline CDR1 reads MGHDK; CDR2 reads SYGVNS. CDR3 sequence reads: CASSEYQSEAFF. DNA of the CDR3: TGTGCCAGCAGTGAATATCAATCTGAAGCTTTCTTT.